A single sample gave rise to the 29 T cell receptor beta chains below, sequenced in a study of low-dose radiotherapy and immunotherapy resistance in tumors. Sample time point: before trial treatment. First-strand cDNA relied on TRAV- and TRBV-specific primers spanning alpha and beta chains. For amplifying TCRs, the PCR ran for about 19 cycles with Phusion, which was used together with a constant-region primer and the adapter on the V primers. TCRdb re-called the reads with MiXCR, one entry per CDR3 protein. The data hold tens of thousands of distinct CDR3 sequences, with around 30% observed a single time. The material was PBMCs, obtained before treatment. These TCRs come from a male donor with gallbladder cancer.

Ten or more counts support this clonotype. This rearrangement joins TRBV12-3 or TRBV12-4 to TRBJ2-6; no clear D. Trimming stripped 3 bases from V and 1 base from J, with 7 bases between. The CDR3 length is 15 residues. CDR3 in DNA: TGTGCCAGCAGTTTGATGGGGTCTGGGGCCAACGTCCTGACTTTC. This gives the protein CASSLMGSGANVLTF.

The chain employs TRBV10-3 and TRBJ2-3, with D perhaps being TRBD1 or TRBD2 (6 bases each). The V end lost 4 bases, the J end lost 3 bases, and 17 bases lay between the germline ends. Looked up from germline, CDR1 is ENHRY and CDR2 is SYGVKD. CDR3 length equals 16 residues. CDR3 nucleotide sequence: TGTGCCATCAGTGCTAGGGACACCGGGAGTACAGATACGCAGTATTTT. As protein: CAISARDTGSTDTQYF.

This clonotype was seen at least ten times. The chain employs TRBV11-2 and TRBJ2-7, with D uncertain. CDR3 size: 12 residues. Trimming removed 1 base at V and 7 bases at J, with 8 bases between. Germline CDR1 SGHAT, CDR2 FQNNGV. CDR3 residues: CASSLGGVEQYF. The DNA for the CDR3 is TGTGCCAGCAGCTTAGGTGGGGTAGAGCAGTACTTC.

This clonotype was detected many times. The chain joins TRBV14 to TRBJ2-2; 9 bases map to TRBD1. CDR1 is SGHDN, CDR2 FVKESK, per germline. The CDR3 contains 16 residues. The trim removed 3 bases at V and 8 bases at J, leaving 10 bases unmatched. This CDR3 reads CASSQAGTGFEGELFF. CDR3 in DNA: TGTGCCAGCAGCCAGGCCGGGACAGGGTTCGAGGGGGAGCTGTTTTTT.

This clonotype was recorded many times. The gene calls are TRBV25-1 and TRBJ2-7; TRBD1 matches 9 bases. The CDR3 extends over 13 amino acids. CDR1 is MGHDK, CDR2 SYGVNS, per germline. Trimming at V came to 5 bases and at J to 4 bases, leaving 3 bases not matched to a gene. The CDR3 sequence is CASSRTGVYEQYF. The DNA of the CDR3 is TGTGCCAGCAGTCGGACAGGGGTGTACGAGCAGTACTTC.

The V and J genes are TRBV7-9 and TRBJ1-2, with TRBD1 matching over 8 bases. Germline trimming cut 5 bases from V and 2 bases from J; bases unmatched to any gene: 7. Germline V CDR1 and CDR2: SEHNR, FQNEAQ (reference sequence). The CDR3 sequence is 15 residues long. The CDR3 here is CASSLQGQVNYGYTF. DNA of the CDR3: TGTGCCAGCAGCCTACAGGGACAGGTCAACTATGGCTACACCTTC.

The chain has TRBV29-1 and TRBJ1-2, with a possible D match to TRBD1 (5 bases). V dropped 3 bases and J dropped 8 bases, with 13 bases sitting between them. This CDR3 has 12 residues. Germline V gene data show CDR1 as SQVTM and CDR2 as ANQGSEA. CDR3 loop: CSVEGRAAGYTF. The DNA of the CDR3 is TGCAGCGTTGAGGGCAGGGCGGCAGGCTACACCTTC.

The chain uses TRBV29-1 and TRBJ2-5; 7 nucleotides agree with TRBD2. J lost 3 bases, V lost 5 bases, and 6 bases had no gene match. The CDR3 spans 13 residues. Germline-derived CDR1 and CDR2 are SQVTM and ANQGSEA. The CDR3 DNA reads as TGCAGCGTTCATAGCGGGCGCAAAGAGACCCAGTACTTC. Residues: CSVHSGRKETQYF.

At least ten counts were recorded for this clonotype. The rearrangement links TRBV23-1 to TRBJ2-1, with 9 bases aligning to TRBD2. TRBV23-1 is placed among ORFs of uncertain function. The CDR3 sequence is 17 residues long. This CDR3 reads CALFPQGAGGMRNEQFF. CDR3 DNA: TGCGCTCTTTTCCCCCAAGGGGCGGGGGGGATGAGAAATGAGCAGTTCTTC.

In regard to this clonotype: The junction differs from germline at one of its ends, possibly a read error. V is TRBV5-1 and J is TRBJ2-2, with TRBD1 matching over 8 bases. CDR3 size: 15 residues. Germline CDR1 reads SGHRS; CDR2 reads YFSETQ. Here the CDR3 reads CVSSRDRSMPGELFF. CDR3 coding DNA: TGCGTCAGCAGCCGGGACAGGTCTATGCCCGGGGAGCTGTTTTTT. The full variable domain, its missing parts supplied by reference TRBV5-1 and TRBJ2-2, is KAGVTQTPRYLIKTRGQQVTLSCSPISGHRSVSWYQQTPGQGLQFLFEYFSETQRNKGNFPGRFSGRQFSNSRSEMNVSTLELGDSALYLCVSSRDRSMPGELFFGEGSRLTVL.

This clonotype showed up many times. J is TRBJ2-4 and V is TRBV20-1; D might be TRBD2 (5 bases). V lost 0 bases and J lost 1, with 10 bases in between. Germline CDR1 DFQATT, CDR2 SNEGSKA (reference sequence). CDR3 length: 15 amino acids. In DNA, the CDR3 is TGCAGTGCTAGAGATTGGGGAGTCGCCAAAAACATTCAGTACTTC. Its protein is CSARDWGVAKNIQYF.

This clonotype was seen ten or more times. The CDR3 DNA sequence: TGCGCCAGCAGCTGGGGACAGCCTACCTACAATGAGCAGTTCTTC. Translating gives CASSWGQPTYNEQFF. The chain recombines TRBV5-1 with TRBJ2-1, with 7 bases matching TRBD1. Trimming removed 3 bases from V and 2 bases from J; junction bases left unmatched: 5. CDR1 SGHRS and CDR2 YFSETQ come from the germline V gene. CDR3 length equals 15 residues. Supplemented by reference TRBV5-1 and TRBJ2-1, the full variable domain reads KAGVTQTPRYLIKTRGQQVTLSCSPISGHRSVSWYQQTPGQGLQFLFEYFSETQRNKGNFPGRFSGRQFSNSRSEMNVSTLELGDSALYLCASSWGQPTYNEQFFGPGTRLTVL.

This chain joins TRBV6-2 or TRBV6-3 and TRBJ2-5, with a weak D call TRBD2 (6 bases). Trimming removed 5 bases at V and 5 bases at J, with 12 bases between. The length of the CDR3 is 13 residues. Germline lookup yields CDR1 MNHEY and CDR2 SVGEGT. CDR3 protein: CASSKAGLETQYF. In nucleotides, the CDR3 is TGTGCCAGCAGTAAAGCGGGTCTGGAGACCCAGTACTTC.

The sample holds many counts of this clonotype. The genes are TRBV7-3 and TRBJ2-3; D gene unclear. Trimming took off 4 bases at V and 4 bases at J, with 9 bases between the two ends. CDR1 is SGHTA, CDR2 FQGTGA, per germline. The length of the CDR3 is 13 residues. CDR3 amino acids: CASSSDYSDTQYF. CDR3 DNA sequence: TGTGCCAGCAGCTCAGATTACTCAGATACGCAGTATTTT.

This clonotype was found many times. The CDR3 loop reads CSAQRQGHNEQFF. In DNA form, the CDR3 reads TGCAGTGCCCAGCGGCAAGGTCACAATGAGCAGTTCTTC. V is TRBV20-1 and J is TRBJ2-1, with TRBD2 as a possible D gene (5 bases). The V gene lost 6 bases and the J gene lost 5 bases, with 14 bases spanning the gap. The CDR3 extends over 13 amino acids. Germline V gives CDR1 DFQATT, CDR2 SNEGSKA (reference sequence).

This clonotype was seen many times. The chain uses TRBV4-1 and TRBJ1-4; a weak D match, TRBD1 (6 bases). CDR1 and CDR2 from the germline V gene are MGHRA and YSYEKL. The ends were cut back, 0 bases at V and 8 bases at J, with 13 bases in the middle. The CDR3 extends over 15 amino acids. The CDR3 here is CASSQEATGREKLFF. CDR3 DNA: TGCGCCAGCAGCCAAGAAGCCACAGGGAGAGAAAAACTGTTTTTT.

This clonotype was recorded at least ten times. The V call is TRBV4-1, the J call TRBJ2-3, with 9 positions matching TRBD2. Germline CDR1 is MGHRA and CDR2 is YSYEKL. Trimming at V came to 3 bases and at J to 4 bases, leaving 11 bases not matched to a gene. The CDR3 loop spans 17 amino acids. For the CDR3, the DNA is TGCGCCAGCAGCCAGGGGGAACGCGGGGGGGCGGCAGATACGCAGTATTTT. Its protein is CASSQGERGGAADTQYF.

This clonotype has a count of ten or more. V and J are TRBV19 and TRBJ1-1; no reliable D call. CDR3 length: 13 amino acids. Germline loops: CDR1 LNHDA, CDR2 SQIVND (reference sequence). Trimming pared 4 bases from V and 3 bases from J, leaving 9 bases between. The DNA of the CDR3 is TGTGCCAGTAGTAGAATGAAAGACACTGAAGCTTTCTTT. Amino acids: CASSRMKDTEAFF.

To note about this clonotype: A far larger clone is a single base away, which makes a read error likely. The CDR3 here is CASNLGAGRSTDTQYF. CDR3 DNA sequence: TGTGCCAGCAACTTAGGTGCGGGGAGGAGCACAGATACGCAGTATTTT. The chain is built from TRBV11-2 and TRBJ2-3; possibly TRBD2 for D (6 bases). CDR1 and CDR2 (germline): SGHAT, FQNNGV. The CDR3 has 16 amino acids.

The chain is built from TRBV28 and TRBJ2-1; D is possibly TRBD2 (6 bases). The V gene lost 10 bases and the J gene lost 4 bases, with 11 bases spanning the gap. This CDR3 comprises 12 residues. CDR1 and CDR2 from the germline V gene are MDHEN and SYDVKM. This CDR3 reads CATLEGYNEQFF. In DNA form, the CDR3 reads TGTGCCACCCTGGAGGGGTACAATGAGCAGTTCTTC.

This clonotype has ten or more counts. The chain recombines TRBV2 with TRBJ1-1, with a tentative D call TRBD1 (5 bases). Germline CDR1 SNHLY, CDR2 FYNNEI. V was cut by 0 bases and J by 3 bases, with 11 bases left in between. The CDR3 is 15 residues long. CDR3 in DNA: TGTGCCAGCAGTGAAGCGCAGGGTGGGGACACTGAAGCTTTCTTT. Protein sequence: CASSEAQGGDTEAFF.

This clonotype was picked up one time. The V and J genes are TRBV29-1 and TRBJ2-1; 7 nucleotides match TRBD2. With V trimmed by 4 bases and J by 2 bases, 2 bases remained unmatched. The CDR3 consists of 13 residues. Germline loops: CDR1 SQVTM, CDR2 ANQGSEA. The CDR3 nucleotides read TGCAGCGTTGGACTAGCTGCCTACAATGAGCAGTTCTTC. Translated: CSVGLAAYNEQFF.

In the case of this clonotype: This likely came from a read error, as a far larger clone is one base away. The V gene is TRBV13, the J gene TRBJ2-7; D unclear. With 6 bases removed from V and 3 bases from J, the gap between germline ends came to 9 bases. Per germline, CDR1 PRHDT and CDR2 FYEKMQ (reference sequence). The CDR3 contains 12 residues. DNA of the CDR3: TGTGCCAGCAGTATGAAATTCTACGAGCAGTACTTC. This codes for CASSMKFYEQYF.

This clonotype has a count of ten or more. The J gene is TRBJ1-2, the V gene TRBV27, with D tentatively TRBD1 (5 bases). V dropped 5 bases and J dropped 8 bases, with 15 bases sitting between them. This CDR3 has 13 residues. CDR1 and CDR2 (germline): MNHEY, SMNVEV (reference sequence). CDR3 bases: TGTGCCAGCAGTGACGCGGGACTGGGAGGCTACACCTTC. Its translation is CASSDAGLGGYTF.

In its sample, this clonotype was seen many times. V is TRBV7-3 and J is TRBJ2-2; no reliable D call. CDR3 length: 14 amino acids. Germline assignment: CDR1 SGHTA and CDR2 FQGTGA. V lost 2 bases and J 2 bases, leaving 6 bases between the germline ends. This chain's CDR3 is CASSLDPNTGELFF. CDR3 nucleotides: TGTGCCAGCAGCTTAGACCCAAACACCGGGGAGCTGTTTTTT.

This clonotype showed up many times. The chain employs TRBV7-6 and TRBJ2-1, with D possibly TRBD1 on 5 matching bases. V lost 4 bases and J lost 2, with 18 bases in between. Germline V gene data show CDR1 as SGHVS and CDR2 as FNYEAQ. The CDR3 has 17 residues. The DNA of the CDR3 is TGTGCCAGCAGCTCCCGCTCGGACATTTCAGCCTACAATGAGCAGTTCTTC. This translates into CASSSRSDISAYNEQFF. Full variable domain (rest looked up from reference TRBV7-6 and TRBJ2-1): GAGVSQSPRYKVTKRGQDVALRCDPISGHVSLYWYRQALGQGPEFLTYFNYEAQQDKSGLPNDRFSAERPEGSISTLTIQRTEQRDSAMYRCASSSRSDISAYNEQFFGPGTRLTVL.

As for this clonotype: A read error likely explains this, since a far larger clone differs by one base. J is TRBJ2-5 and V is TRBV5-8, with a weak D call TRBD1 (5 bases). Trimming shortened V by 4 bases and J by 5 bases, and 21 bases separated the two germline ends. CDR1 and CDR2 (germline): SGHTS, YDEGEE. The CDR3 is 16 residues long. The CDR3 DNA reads TGTGCCAGCAGCCCGGCGACACAGGCCTTGGGGGAGACCCAGTACTTC. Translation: CASSPATQALGETQYF.

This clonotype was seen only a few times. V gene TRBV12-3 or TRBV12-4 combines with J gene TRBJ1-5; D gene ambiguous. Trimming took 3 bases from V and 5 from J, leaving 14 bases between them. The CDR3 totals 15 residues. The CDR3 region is CASSFTPIDHQPQHF. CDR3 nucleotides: TGTGCCAGCAGTTTCACCCCGATCGACCATCAGCCCCAGCATTTT.

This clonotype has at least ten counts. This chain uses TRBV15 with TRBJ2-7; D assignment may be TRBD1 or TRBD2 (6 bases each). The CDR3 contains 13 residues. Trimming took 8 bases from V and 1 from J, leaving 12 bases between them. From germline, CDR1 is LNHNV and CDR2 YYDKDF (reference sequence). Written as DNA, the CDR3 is TGTGCCACCTCGGGGGCTAGGTCCTACGAGCAGTACTTC. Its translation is CATSGARSYEQYF.